This record covers a single TCR beta chain. This sample is drawn from a study of blood T cell repertoires in COVID-19. Study details: Nucleic acid was either cDNA or gDNA, and it came from T cells, B-cell-depleted T cells, or PBMCs.

Seattle patients were enrolled while actively infected and followed longitudinally. Per the authors' pipeline: Amplifying reference gene primers gave estimates of nucleated cell counts. The protocol was immunoSEQ multiplex PCR, while the TCRdb copy is restricted to in-frame clones and leaves out a portion. V and J calls and clone size follow that table, whereas D and trimming were derived from the DNA. Of 300,000 to 350,000 clones in the sample, roughly 87% were seen once. Deletions cut 5 bases from V and 11 bases from J, with 18 bases between. Germline V lookup: CDR1 MDHEN, CDR2 SYDVKM. The CDR3 consists of 14 residues.

This chain joins TRBV28 and TRBJ1-4; D is perhaps TRBD1 (6 bases). This clonotype was sampled from a man younger than 45 with COVID-19, enrolled during active disease. What was sequenced was peripheral blood. DNA for the CDR3: TGTGCCAGCAGTCCCGGGACAAGGCGGGGGAAACTGTTTTTT. Its protein product is CASSPGTRRGKLFF.